This is a list of T cell receptor beta chains from one sample in a study of CD8+CD57+ T cells in acquired aplastic anemia. TCRdb analysed the reads with MiXCR anew, one entry per CDR3 protein. The sample includes around 430,000 distinct CDR3 sequences, around 30% seen only once; the top ten take less than 0.85%. The source material was sorted CD4+, CD8+, or CD8+CD57+ T cells (not recorded which) from PBMCs. The receptor source for this set is a human donor with aplastic anemia. Each CDR3 is given with its conserved first and last residue. Fields, in order: J gene, D gene, clone size, V gene, CDR3 protein, CDR3 DNA. A D gene is named only where the DNA matches it firmly. Some rows have no size entry. The others give once, few or many, or a class for an expanded clone.

TRBJ1-1 . . TRBV7-3 CASSLIGRIGMNTEAFF TGTGCCAGCAGCTTAATCGGAAGGATAGGGATGAACACTGAAGCTTTCTTT
TRBJ1-2 TRBD1 once TRBV20-1 CSAFTGDSGYTF TGCAGTGCTTTCACAGGGGACAGTGGCTACACCTTC
TRBJ2-7 . . TRBV7-2 CASSLGRVPPYEQYF TGTGCCAGCAGCCTTGGAAGGGTACCTCCCTACGAGCAGTACTTC
TRBJ1-1 . many TRBV19 CASTPGLTNTEAFF TGTGCCAGTACCCCAGGACTGACGAACACTGAAGCTTTCTTT
TRBJ2-5 . . TRBV20-1 CSARDPPGRETQYF TGCAGTGCTAGAGATCCCCCAGGTCGGGAGACCCAGTACTTC
TRBJ2-5 TRBD2 . TRBV20-1 CSAQGLAGEQETQYF TGCAGTGCTCAGGGGCTAGCGGGGGAGCAAGAGACCCAGTACTTC
TRBJ2-7 TRBD2 . TRBV7-8 CARSHSGTSGSEQYF TGTGCCCGCAGCCATTCCGGGACTAGCGGGAGCGAGCAGTACTTC
TRBJ2-7 . many TRBV6-1 CASSVVGSYEQYF TGTGCCAGCAGTGTCGTCGGTTCGTACGAGCAGTACTTC
TRBJ1-4 . . TRBV6-1 CASSRGLGLFF TGTGCCAGCAGCAGGGGTCTGGGGCTGTTTTTT
TRBJ2-4 . . TRBV25-1 CASSVRDVGNIQYF TGTGCCAGCAGTGTCCGGGACGTAGGAAACATTCAGTACTTC
TRBJ2-3 . many TRBV24-1 CATSDPRQAKDTQYF TGTGCCACCAGTGACCCTAGACAGGCCAAGGATACGCAGTATTTT
TRBJ2-3 . . TRBV20-1 CSASFLGNTDTQYF TGCAGTGCTAGTTTCTTGGGAAACACAGATACGCAGTATTTT
TRBJ1-6 TRBD1 many TRBV9 CASSLGGGIGNNSPLHF TGTGCCAGCAGCTTAGGGGGCGGAATCGGCAATAATTCACCCCTCCACTTT
TRBJ2-7 TRBD2 few TRBV7-8 CASRLAGGYEQYF TGTGCCAGTCGACTAGCGGGAGGCTACGAGCAGTACTTC
TRBJ2-1 TRBD1 few TRBV7-8 CASSRGQGAGNEQFF TGTGCCAGCAGCCGAGGACAGGGGGCAGGGAATGAGCAGTTCTTC
TRBJ1-1 TRBD1 many TRBV29-1 CSSGGGNTEAFF TGCAGCTCAGGGGGCGGGAACACTGAAGCTTTCTTT
TRBJ2-1 . many TRBV7-3 CASSLARSNEQFF TGTGCCAGCAGCTTAGCTAGGTCCAATGAGCAGTTCTTC
TRBJ1-3 . few TRBV11-1 CASSFYQGRNSGNTIYF TGTGCCAGCAGCTTCTACCAGGGGAGAAACTCTGGAAACACCATATATTTT
TRBJ1-2 . . TRBV7-7 CASSLVRRSYGYTF TGTGCTAGCAGCTTAGTCAGGCGGAGCTATGGCTACACCTTC
TRBJ2-7 TRBD1 . TRBV11-1 CASSLRQGTLYEQYF TGTGCCAGCAGCCTCCGACAGGGGACTTTGTACGAGCAGTACTTC
TRBJ1-2 . many TRBV15 CATSRDTFDGGLAYGYTF TGTGCCACCAGCAGAGATACGTTTGATGGCGGCCTGGCTTATGGCTACACCTTC
TRBJ2-7 . . TRBV7-2 CASSALGGASYEQYF TGTGCCAGCAGCGCATTGGGGGGCGCGTCGTACGAGCAGTACTTC
TRBJ2-5 . few TRBV7-2 CASSYFSGGGPVETQYF TGTGCCAGCAGTTATTTTAGCGGTGGGGGCCCGGTAGAGACCCAGTACTTC
TRBJ2-7 TRBD1 . TRBV7-2 CASSLAYGTGAYEQYF TGTGCCAGCAGCTTAGCATACGGGACAGGGGCCTACGAGCAGTACTTC
TRBJ2-1 . . TRBV30 CAWSVFRDEQFF TGTGCCTGGAGTGTATTCCGGGATGAGCAGTTCTTC
TRBJ2-3 TRBD1 many TRBV6-1 CASSLGQPTDTQYF TGTGCCAGCTCCTTGGGACAGCCCACAGATACGCAGTATTTT
TRBJ1-2 . . TRBV25-1 CASSPPGSGYGYTF TGTGCCAGCAGTCCCCCCGGCTCGGGCTATGGCTACACCTTC
TRBJ2-7 . many TRBV5-1 CASSLEQLGDEQYF TGCGCCAGCAGCTTGGAGCAGTTGGGCGACGAGCAGTACTTC
TRBJ1-1 TRBD1 . TRBV2 CASSFHLQGVGAFF TGTGCCAGCAGTTTCCACTTACAGGGGGTTGGAGCTTTCTTT
TRBJ1-2 . few TRBV27 CASSPSRAYGYTF TGTGCCAGCAGTCCTAGCCGAGCCTATGGCTACACCTTC
TRBJ2-5 . . TRBV18 CASSSIRPAQETQYF TGTGCCAGCTCATCAATTCGGCCAGCACAAGAGACCCAGTACTTC
TRBJ2-2 . . TRBV2 CASSFDRGELFF TGTGCCAGCAGTTTTGATAGGGGGGAGCTGTTTTTT
TRBJ1-2 TRBD1 many TRBV7-2 CASSTRDRGHHGYTF TGTGCCAGCAGCACCAGGGACAGGGGGCATCATGGCTACACCTTC
TRBJ1-2 . many TRBV9 CASTRDNQRDGYTF TGTGCCAGCACCCGGGACAACCAACGGGATGGCTACACCTTC
TRBJ1-2 . few TRBV20-1 CSARGNRDLYGYTF TGCAGTGCTAGAGGCAACAGGGACCTCTATGGCTACACCTTC
TRBJ1-1 . . TRBV30 CAWRGSGDTEAFF TGTGCCTGGAGGGGTTCGGGGGACACTGAAGCTTTCTTT
TRBJ1-1 . few TRBV11-2 CASSLVFRQGNTEAFF TGTGCCAGCAGCTTAGTATTTAGGCAGGGGAACACTGAAGCTTTCTTT
TRBJ2-5 . few TRBV11-2 CASSLSQGLETQYF TGTGCCAGCAGCTTATCACAGGGTTTGGAGACCCAGTACTTC
TRBJ1-2 . . TRBV15 CATSATGGYTF TGTGCCACCAGCGCAACGGGGGGCTACACCTTC
TRBJ1-2 . many TRBV11-2 CASSLRDIANYGYTF TGTGCCAGCAGCCTCCGGGACATAGCTAACTATGGCTACACCTTC
TRBJ1-1 . many TRBV25-1 CASSEVGEAFF TGTGCCAGCAGTGAAGTAGGTGAAGCTTTCTTT
TRBJ1-2 TRBD1 many TRBV5-5 CASSLSQDRVGYTF TGTGCCAGCAGCTTGTCTCAAGACAGGGTTGGCTACACCTTC
TRBJ1-3 . few TRBV9 CASSVGFGGTGNTIYF TGTGCCAGCAGCGTAGGGTTTGGGGGTACTGGAAACACCATATATTTT
TRBJ1-4 . . TRBV16 CASSQFAVATNEKLFF TGTGCCAGCAGCCAATTCGCCGTTGCAACTAATGAAAAACTGTTTTTT
TRBJ1-2 TRBD1 many TRBV14 CASSQANRGSGYTF TGTGCCAGCAGCCAAGCTAACAGGGGGTCTGGCTACACCTTC
TRBJ1-6 . many TRBV9 CASSAGWNSPLHF TGTGCCAGCAGCGCCGGATGGAATTCACCCCTCCACTTT
TRBJ1-5 . many TRBV2 CASSSFRGDSNQPQHF TGTGCCAGCAGTTCGTTTCGGGGGGATAGCAATCAGCCCCAGCATTTT
TRBJ1-1 TRBD1 . TRBV6-6 CASRSTGAMNTEAFF TGTGCCAGCAGATCGACAGGGGCCATGAACACTGAAGCTTTCTTT
TRBJ2-7 TRBD2 many TRBV10-2 CASSETSGYEQYF TGCGCCAGCAGTGAGACTAGCGGATACGAGCAGTACTTC
TRBJ1-6 . many TRBV20-1 CSARALQGIDNSPLHF TGCAGTGCTAGAGCTTTGCAGGGAATAGATAATTCACCCCTCCACTTT
TRBJ2-5 TRBD2 once TRBV9 CASSVAGGEETQYF TGTGCCAGCAGCGTAGCGGGGGGAGAAGAGACCCAGTACTTC
TRBJ1-2 TRBD1 . TRBV6-2/TRBV6-3 CAGGTGENYGYTF TGTGCCGGCGGGACAGGAGAGAACTATGGCTACACCTTC
TRBJ2-3 TRBD1 many TRBV19 CASSTTGGTDTQYF TGTGCCAGCAGCACCACAGGGGGCACAGATACGCAGTATTTT